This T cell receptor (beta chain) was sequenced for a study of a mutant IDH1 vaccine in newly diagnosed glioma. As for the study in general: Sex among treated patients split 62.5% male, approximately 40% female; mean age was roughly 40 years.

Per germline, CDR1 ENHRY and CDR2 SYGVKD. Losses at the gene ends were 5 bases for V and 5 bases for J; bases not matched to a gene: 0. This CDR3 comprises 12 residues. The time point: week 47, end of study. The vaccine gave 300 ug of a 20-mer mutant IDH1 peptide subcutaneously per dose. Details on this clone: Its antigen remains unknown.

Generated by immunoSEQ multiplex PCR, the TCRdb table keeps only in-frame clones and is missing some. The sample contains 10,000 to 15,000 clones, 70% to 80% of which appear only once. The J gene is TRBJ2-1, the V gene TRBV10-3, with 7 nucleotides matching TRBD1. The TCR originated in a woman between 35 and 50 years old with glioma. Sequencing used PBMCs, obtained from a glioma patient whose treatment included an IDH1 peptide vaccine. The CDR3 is CAISTGDNEQFF. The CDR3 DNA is TGTGCCATCAGTACAGGGGACAATGAGCAGTTCTTC.